This T cell receptor (beta chain) is from a study of response to subunit inactivated influenza vaccine. General study findings and limits: A suggestion made by the authors is that each seasonal influenza vaccination recruits few new T cells.

With 4 bases removed from V and 6 bases from J, the gap between germline ends came to 12 bases. This CDR3 is 12 amino acids long. Germline V lookup: CDR1 DFQATT, CDR2 SNEGSKA (reference sequence). A word on this clonotype: The antigen remains unidentified.

TCRdb reanalysed the RT-PCR reads using MiXCR and keeps one entry per CDR3 protein. The profile shows over 750,000 distinct CDR3 sequences, around 20% of them singletons. The origin of this receptor is a man aged 50-60 years who received an inactivated influenza vaccine. The sample consisted of PBMCs from blood, taken 5 days after vaccination. V is TRBV20-1 and J is TRBJ1-1; D is undetermined. CDR3 sequence reads: CSAIEEAAEAFF. The CDR3 DNA reads TGCAGTGCTATAGAGGAGGCGGCTGAAGCTTTCTTT.